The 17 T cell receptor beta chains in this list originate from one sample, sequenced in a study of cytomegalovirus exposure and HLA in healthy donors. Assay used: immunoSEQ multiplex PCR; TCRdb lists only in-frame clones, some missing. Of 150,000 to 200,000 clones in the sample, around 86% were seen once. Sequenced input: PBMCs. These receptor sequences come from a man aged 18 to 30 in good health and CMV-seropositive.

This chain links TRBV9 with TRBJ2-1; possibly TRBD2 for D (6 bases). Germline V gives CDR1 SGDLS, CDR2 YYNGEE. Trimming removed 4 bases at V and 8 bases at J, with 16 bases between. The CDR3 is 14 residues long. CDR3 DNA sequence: TGTGCCAGCAGCCTCTCCGGGGGTGAGGATGAGCAGTTCTTC. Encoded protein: CASSLSGGEDEQFF.

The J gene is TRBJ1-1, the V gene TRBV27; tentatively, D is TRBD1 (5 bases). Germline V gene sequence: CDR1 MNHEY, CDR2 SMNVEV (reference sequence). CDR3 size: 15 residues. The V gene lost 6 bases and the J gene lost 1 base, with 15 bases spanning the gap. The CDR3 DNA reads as TGTGCCAGCAGCCCAACACCTACAGGGAACACTGAAGCTTTCTTT. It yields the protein CASSPTPTGNTEAFF.

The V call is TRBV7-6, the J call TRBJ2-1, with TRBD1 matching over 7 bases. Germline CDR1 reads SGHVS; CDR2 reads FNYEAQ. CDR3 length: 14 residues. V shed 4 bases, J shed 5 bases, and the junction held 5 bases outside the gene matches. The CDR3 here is CASSWGQLNNEQFF. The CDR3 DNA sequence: TGTGCCAGCAGCTGGGGACAGCTCAACAATGAGCAGTTCTTC.

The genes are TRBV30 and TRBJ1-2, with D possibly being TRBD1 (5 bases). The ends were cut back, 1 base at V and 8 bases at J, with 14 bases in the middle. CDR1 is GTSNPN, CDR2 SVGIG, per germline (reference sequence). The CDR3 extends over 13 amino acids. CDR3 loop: CAWSELRAGGYTF. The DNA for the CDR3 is TGTGCCTGGAGTGAGCTCAGGGCTGGCGGCTACACCTTC.

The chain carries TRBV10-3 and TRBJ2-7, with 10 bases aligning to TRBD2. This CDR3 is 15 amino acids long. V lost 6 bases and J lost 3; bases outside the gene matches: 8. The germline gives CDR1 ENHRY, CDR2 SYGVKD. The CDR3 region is CAIRPTSGAFYEQYF. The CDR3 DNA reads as TGTGCCATCAGACCTACTAGCGGGGCTTTCTACGAGCAGTACTTC.

The CDR3 nucleotides read TGTGCCAGCACCAACCAGGGGAGGGGTAATGAAAAACTGTTTTTT. It specifies CASTNQGRGNEKLFF. The chain joins TRBV28 to TRBJ1-4; TRBD1 is a possible D gene (6 bases). The CDR3 contains 15 residues. Germline V CDR1 and CDR2: MDHEN, SYDVKM. Trimming took 7 bases from V and 4 from J, leaving 16 bases between them.

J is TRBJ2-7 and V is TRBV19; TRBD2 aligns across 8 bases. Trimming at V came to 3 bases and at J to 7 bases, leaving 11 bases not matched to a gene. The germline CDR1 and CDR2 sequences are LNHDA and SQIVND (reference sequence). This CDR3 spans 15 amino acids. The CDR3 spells CASSIGASGPREQYF. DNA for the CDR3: TGTGCCAGTAGTATCGGGGCTAGCGGGCCAAGGGAGCAGTACTTC.

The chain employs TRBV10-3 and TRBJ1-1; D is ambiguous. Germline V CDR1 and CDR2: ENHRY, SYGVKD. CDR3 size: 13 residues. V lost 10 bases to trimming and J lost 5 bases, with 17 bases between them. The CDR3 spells CATKGVPGTEAFF. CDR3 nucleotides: TGTGCCACCAAAGGCGTGCCGGGGACTGAAGCTTTCTTT.

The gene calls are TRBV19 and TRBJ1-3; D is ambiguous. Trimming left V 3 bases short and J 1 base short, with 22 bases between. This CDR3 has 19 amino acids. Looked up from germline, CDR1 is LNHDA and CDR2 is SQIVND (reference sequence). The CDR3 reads CASSMWAVGPTLSGNTIYF. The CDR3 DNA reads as TGTGCCAGTAGTATGTGGGCAGTCGGTCCTACCTTGTCTGGAAACACCATATATTTT.

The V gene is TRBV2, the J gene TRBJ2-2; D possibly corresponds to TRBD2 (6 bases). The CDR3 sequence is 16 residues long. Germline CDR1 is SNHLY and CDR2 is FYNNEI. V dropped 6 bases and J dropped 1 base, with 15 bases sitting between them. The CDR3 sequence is CASSYQWGENTGELFF. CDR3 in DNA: TGTGCCAGCAGCTACCAGTGGGGGGAGAACACCGGGGAGCTGTTTTTT.

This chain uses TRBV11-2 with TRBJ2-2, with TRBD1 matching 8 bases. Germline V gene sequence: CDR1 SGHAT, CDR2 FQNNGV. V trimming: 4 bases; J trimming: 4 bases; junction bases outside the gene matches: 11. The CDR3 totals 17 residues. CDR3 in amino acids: CASSSGFRGLVTGELFF. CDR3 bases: TGTGCCAGCAGCTCCGGCTTCAGGGGGCTCGTCACCGGGGAGCTGTTTTTT.

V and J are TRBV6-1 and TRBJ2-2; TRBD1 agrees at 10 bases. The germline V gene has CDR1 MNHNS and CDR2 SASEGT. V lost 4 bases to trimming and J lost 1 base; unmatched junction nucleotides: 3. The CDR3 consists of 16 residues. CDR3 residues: CASSGQGALNTGELFF. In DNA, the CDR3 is TGTGCCAGCAGTGGACAGGGGGCTCTGAACACCGGGGAGCTGTTTTTT.

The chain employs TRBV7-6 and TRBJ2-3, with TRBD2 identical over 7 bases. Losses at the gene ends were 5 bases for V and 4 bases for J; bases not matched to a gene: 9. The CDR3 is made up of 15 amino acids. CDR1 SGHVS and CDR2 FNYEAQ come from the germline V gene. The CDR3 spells CASSPGGTSADTQYF. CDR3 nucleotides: TGTGCCAGCAGCCCGGGGGGAACCAGCGCAGATACGCAGTATTTT.

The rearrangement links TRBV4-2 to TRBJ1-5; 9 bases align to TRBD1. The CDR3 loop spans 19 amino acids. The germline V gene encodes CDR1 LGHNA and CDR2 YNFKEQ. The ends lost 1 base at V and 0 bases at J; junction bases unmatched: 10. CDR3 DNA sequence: TGTGCCAGCAGCCAAGGTGGGACAGGGATGGGATATAGCAATCAGCCCCAGCATTTT. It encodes CASSQGGTGMGYSNQPQHF.

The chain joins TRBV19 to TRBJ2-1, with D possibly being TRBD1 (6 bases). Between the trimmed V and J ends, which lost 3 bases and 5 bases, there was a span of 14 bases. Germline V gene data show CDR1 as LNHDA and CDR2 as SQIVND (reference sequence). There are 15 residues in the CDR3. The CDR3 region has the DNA TGTGCCAGTAGTATTTCGGCGAACAGGGACAATGAGCAGTTCTTC. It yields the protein CASSISANRDNEQFF.

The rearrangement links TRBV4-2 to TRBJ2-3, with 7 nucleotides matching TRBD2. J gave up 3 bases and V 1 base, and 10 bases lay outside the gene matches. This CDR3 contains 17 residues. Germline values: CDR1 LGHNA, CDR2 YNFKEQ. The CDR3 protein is CASSQGYPRGSTDTQYF. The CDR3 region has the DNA TGTGCCAGCAGCCAAGGGTACCCCCGCGGGAGTACAGATACGCAGTATTTT.

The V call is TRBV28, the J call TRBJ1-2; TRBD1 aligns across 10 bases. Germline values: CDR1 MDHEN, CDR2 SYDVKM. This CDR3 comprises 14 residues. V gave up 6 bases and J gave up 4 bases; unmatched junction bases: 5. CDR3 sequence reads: CASSSGTGAYGYTF. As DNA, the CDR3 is TGTGCCAGCAGCTCCGGGACAGGGGCCTATGGCTACACCTTC.